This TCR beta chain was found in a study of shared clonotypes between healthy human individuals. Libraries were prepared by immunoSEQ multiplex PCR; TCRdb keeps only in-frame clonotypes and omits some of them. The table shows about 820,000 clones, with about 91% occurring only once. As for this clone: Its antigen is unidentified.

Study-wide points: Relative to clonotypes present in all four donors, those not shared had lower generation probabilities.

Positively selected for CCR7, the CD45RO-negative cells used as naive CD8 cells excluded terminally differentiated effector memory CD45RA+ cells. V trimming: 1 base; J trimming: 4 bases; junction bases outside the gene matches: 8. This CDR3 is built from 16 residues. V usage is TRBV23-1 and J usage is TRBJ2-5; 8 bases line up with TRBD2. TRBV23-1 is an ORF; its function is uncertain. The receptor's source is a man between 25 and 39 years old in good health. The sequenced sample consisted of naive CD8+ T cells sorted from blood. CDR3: CASSQFNSGVPETQYF. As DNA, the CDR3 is TGCGCCAGCAGTCAATTTAATAGCGGGGTCCCAGAGACCCAGTACTTC.